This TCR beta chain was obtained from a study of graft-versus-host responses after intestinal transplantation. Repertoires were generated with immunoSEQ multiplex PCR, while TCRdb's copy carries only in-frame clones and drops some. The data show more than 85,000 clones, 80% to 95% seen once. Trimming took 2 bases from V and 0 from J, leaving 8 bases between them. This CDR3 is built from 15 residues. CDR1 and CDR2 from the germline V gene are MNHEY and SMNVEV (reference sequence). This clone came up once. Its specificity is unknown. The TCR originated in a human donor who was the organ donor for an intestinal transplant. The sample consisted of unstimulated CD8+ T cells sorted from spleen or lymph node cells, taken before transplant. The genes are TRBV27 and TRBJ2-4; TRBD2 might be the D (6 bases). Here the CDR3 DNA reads TGTGCCAGCAGTTTAGCGGGACCAGCCAAAAACATTCAGTACTTC. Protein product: CASSLAGPAKNIQYF.